Presented here are 30 T cell receptor beta chains from one specimen sequenced in a study of graft-versus-host responses after intestinal transplantation. No cognate antigen is known for these TCRs. Sequenced by immunoSEQ multiplex PCR; TCRdb stores in-frame clones only, minus some. The table shows fewer than 130,000 clones, with 85% to 95% occurring only once. This specimen was unstimulated CD8+ T cells sorted from spleen or lymph node cells, taken before intestinal transplant. These receptors were collected from a human donor who received an intestinal transplant.

J is TRBJ2-7 and V is TRBV18; D ambiguous. The germline V and J ends were trimmed by 3 bases and 2 bases, with 8 bases remaining between them. The CDR3 has 13 amino acids. Germline V CDR1 and CDR2: KGHSH, LQKENI. The CDR3 sequence: CASSPNSAYEQYF. CDR3 bases: TGTGCCAGCTCACCTAATTCAGCCTACGAGCAGTACTTC. Full variable domain (rest looked up from reference TRBV18 and TRBJ2-7): NAGVMQNPRHLVRRRGQEARLRCSPMKGHSHVYWYRQLPEEGLKFMVYLQKENIIDESGMPKERFSAEFPKEGPSILRIQQVVRGDSAAYFCASSPNSAYEQYFGPGTRLTVT.

The V gene is TRBV5-1, the J gene TRBJ2-2, with D uncertain. Per the germline V gene, CDR1 is SGHRS and CDR2 is YFSETQ. The V gene lost 0 bases and the J gene lost 0 bases, with 6 bases spanning the gap. CDR3 size: 15 residues. The CDR3: CASSLAVTNTGELFF. Here the CDR3 DNA reads TGCGCCAGCAGCTTGGCCGTTACGAACACCGGGGAGCTGTTTTTT.

V is TRBV29-1 and J is TRBJ2-1; 10 bases are shared with TRBD1. Germline V gene lookup returns CDR1 SQVTM and CDR2 ANQGSEA. The junction had 4 bases not matched to a gene; V was cut back by 1 base and J by 7 bases. CDR3 length equals 14 residues. CDR3 DNA sequence: TGCAGCGTTGAAGGACAGGGGGCTTGGAATGAGCAGTTCTTC. This gives the protein CSVEGQGAWNEQFF.

This sequence joins TRBV27 and TRBJ2-1; D ambiguous. The CDR3 loop spans 16 amino acids. Germline V gene data show CDR1 as MNHEY and CDR2 as SMNVEV (reference sequence). Trimming took 3 bases from V and 1 from J, leaving 13 bases between them. The DNA for the CDR3 is TGTGCCAGCAGTTTGGGTTCGACGAGATCCTACAATGAGCAGTTCTTC. Translated: CASSLGSTRSYNEQFF.

This clone appeared once. V is TRBV2 and J is TRBJ2-7; 9 bases match TRBD1. The CDR3 contains 14 residues. CDR1 and CDR2 from the germline V gene are SNHLY and FYNNEI. V dropped 5 bases and J dropped 2; count of bases not matched to a gene: 4. CDR3 sequence: CASSSRDRAYEQYF. The CDR3 nucleotides are TGTGCCAGCAGTAGCCGGGACAGGGCCTACGAGCAGTACTTC.

The rearrangement joins TRBV30 to TRBJ2-5; a weak D match, TRBD1 (7 bases). The V gene's germline CDR1 is GTSNPN and CDR2 SVGIG (reference sequence). CDR3 length: 15 residues. Trimming left V 4 bases short and J 2 bases short, with 17 bases between. CDR3 sequence reads: CAWTEGARIQETQYF. CDR3 DNA sequence: TGTGCCTGGACGGAGGGGGCCCGGATACAAGAGACCCAGTACTTC.

This chain links TRBV19 with TRBJ2-7; 10 bases match TRBD2. CDR1 and CDR2 (germline): LNHDA, SQIVND (reference sequence). The V and J ends lost 1 base and 3 bases, in that order; junction bases with no gene match: 6. CDR3 length equals 16 residues. CDR3: CASSIALTSGLYEQYF. For the CDR3, the DNA is TGTGCCAGTAGTATAGCGCTGACTAGCGGGCTCTACGAGCAGTACTTC.

The chain has TRBV7-9 and TRBJ2-7, with D possibly matching TRBD2 (6 bases). V lost 1 base, J lost 1 base, and 11 bases lay in between. CDR1 and CDR2 from the germline V gene are SEHNR and FQNEAQ (reference sequence). The CDR3 covers 15 residues. CDR3 DNA sequence: TGTGCCAGCAGCTTAGGCCTAGCGACTTCCTACGAGCAGTACTTC. It is translated as CASSLGLATSYEQYF. Filled out from reference TRBV7-9 and TRBJ2-7, the complete variable domain reads DTGVSQNPRHKITKRGQNVTFRCDPISEHNRLYWYRQTLGQGPEFLTYFQNEAQLEKSRLLSDRFSAERPKGSFSTLEIQRTEQGDSAMYLCASSLGLATSYEQYFGPGTRLTVT.

The rearrangement joins TRBV4-1 to TRBJ2-7; D is unclear. V was pared by 2 bases and J by 0 bases, with 8 bases between. CDR3 size: 14 residues. CDR1 MGHRA and CDR2 YSYEKL come from the germline V gene. The CDR3 sequence: CASSQKQSSYEQYF. The CDR3 nucleotides read TGCGCCAGCAGCCAAAAACAGAGCTCCTACGAGCAGTACTTC.

The gene calls are TRBV10-2 and TRBJ2-7, with 14 bases that match TRBD2. This CDR3 has 15 amino acids. With 6 bases clipped from V and 5 bases from J, the junction kept 6 bases outside the gene matches. CDR1 and CDR2 (germline): WSHSY, SAAADI. The CDR3 nucleotides are TGCGCCAGCAGGATTGGGACTAGCGGGAGACACGAGCAGTACTTC. Protein product: CASRIGTSGRHEQYF.

V gene TRBV27 combines with J gene TRBJ2-4; tentatively, D is TRBD1 (5 bases). Germline lookup yields CDR1 MNHEY and CDR2 SMNVEV (reference sequence). The CDR3 contains 14 residues. The ends were cut back, 4 bases at V and 1 base at J, with 8 bases in the middle. For the CDR3, the DNA is TGTGCCAGCAGTTCAGGGCAGGCCAAAAACATTCAGTACTTC. Encoded protein: CASSSGQAKNIQYF.

V and J are TRBV11-2 and TRBJ1-1; D is unresolved. This CDR3 contains 14 residues. Trimming pared 0 bases from V and 3 bases from J, leaving 8 bases between. Germline V gene sequence: CDR1 SGHAT, CDR2 FQNNGV. CDR3 in amino acids: CASSLDGIYTEAFF. The CDR3 bases are TGTGCCAGCAGCTTAGATGGGATTTACACTGAAGCTTTCTTT.

The rearrangement uses TRBV2 and TRBJ2-3; 9 nucleotides agree with TRBD2. CDR3 length: 13 residues. Germline V CDR1 and CDR2: SNHLY, FYNNEI. With 9 bases clipped from V and 13 bases from J, the junction kept 14 bases outside the gene matches. The DNA of the CDR3 is TGTGCCAGGACCCCTAACCCCAAGCGGGAGGAGTATTTT. Amino acid sequence: CARTPNPKREEYF.

V is TRBV6-5 and J is TRBJ1-1; possibly TRBD1 for D (5 bases). The CDR3 has 13 residues. Trimming took 0 bases from V and 6 from J, leaving 8 bases between them. Germline V gene sequence: CDR1 MNHEY, CDR2 SVGAGI. CDR3 DNA sequence: TGTGCCAGCAGTTACTCATGGGGGGCTGAAGCTTTCTTT. Encoded protein: CASSYSWGAEAFF.

V and J are TRBV4-2 and TRBJ2-7; 9 nucleotides align to TRBD2. V lost 1 base, J lost 3 bases, and 7 bases stayed unmatched. The CDR3 is 16 amino acids. From germline, CDR1 is LGHNA and CDR2 YNFKEQ. The CDR3: CASSQAPSGVNYEQYF. In nucleotides, the CDR3 is TGTGCCAGCAGCCAAGCCCCTAGCGGGGTCAACTACGAGCAGTACTTC.

This sequence joins TRBV7-6 and TRBJ2-1; 7 nucleotides align to TRBD2. In germline, CDR1 is SGHVS, CDR2 FNYEAQ. The CDR3 totals 16 residues. The trim removed 4 bases at V and 5 bases at J, leaving 11 bases unmatched. Here the CDR3 DNA reads TGTGCCAGCAGCTATGCCTTTCTGGGGAGGGACAATGAGCAGTTCTTC. Encoded protein: CASSYAFLGRDNEQFF. Drawing the rest from reference TRBV7-6 and TRBJ2-1, the complete variable domain is GAGVSQSPRYKVTKRGQDVALRCDPISGHVSLYWYRQALGQGPEFLTYFNYEAQQDKSGLPNDRFSAERPEGSISTLTIQRTEQRDSAMYRCASSYAFLGRDNEQFFGPGTRLTVL.

This clone was counted once. The chain links TRBV9 to TRBJ1-2; 8 bases are a match to TRBD1. Trimming removed 0 bases from V and 8 bases from J; junction bases left unmatched: 6. CDR1 is SGDLS, CDR2 YYNGEE, per germline. CDR3 size: 14 residues. The chain's CDR3 is CASSVGDRGVGYTF. The CDR3 nucleotides read TGTGCCAGCAGCGTAGGCGACAGGGGTGTCGGCTACACCTTC.

In this sample, this clone turned up once. The genes are TRBV6-5 and TRBJ2-5; D is uncertain. The CDR3 is 14 residues long. V was cut by 6 bases and J by 1 base, with 12 bases left in between. CDR1 MNHEY and CDR2 SVGAGI come from the germline V gene. DNA of the CDR3: TGTGCCAGCAGGGGCGATGGGCGCCAAGAGACCCAGTACTTC. This gives the protein CASRGDGRQETQYF.

The chain carries TRBV7-6 and TRBJ1-2; perhaps TRBD1 as D (5 bases). The CDR3 runs to 13 residues. The germline gives CDR1 SGHVS, CDR2 FNYEAQ. Trimming took 5 bases from V and 7 from J, leaving 14 bases between them. The CDR3 here is CASSPSGLAGYTF. The DNA for the CDR3 is TGTGCCAGCAGCCCCTCAGGGTTGGCTGGCTACACCTTC.

The V and J genes are TRBV19 and TRBJ2-5; 7 bases align to TRBD1. The DNA end lines up better with TRBJ2-7; the J call may be wrong. The CDR3 is 11 residues long. Germline values: CDR1 LNHDA, CDR2 SQIVND (reference sequence). The CDR3: CASSGGYEQYF. For the CDR3, the DNA is TGTGCCAGCTCAGGGGGCTACGAGCAGTACTTC.

The gene calls are TRBV30 and TRBJ2-1; TRBD1 might be the D (5 bases). The CDR3 length is 18 residues. Germline CDR1 and CDR2: GTSNPN and SVGIG (reference sequence). The germline V and J ends were trimmed by 0 bases and 0 bases, with 18 bases remaining between them. CDR3 amino acids: CAWSVRGLRPSSYNEQFF. The CDR3 DNA reads as TGTGCCTGGAGTGTAAGGGGTTTGCGTCCAAGCTCCTACAATGAGCAGTTCTTC.

The chain uses TRBV9 and TRBJ2-1; D remains unclear. The CDR3 contains 16 residues. CDR1 is SGDLS and CDR2 is YYNGEE in the germline V gene. Trimming pared 0 bases from V and 0 bases from J, leaving 10 bases between. CDR3: CASSVEGRLSYNEQFF. The DNA for the CDR3 is TGTGCCAGCAGCGTAGAGGGCCGCCTCTCCTACAATGAGCAGTTCTTC. Variable domain in full (rest from reference TRBV9 and TRBJ2-1): DSGVTQTPKHLITATGQRVTLRCSPRSGDLSVYWYQQSLDQGLQFLIQYYNGEERAKGNILERFSAQQFPDLHSELNLSSLELGDSALYFCASSVEGRLSYNEQFFGPGTRLTVL.

This chain joins TRBV27 and TRBJ1-2, with D possibly matching TRBD1 (5 bases). Per the germline V gene, CDR1 is MNHEY and CDR2 is SMNVEV (reference sequence). The CDR3 runs 13 residues. V was cut by 5 bases and J by 11 bases, with 18 bases left in between. This chain's CDR3 is CASSDFGTEPYTF. Here the CDR3 DNA reads TGTGCCAGCAGTGACTTCGGGACGGAACCGTACACCTTC.

This clone was counted a single time. This rearrangement joins TRBV19 to TRBJ2-5; TRBD2 aligns across 14 bases. The CDR3 sequence is 16 residues long. Germline trimming cut 4 bases from V and 4 bases from J; bases unmatched to any gene: 5. The germline V gene has CDR1 LNHDA and CDR2 SQIVND (reference sequence). CDR3 nucleotides: TGTGCCAGTAGTACAGGGACTAGCGGGAGTCGAGAGACCCAGTACTTC. Its protein is CASSTGTSGSRETQYF.

The chain has TRBV19 and TRBJ2-7; D could derive from TRBD1 or TRBD2 (5 bases each). The CDR3 contains 13 residues. CDR1 LNHDA and CDR2 SQIVND come from the germline V gene (reference sequence). Trimming removed 3 bases at V and 5 bases at J, with 11 bases between. In nucleotides, the CDR3 is TGTGCCAGTAGTATGTGGGGGACCGACGAGCAGTACTTC. Its protein is CASSMWGTDEQYF.

This clone appeared once. The J gene is TRBJ2-5, the V gene TRBV7-9; 7 positions match TRBD2. Per germline, CDR1 SEHNR and CDR2 FQNEAQ (reference sequence). The CDR3 length is 15 residues. The trim removed 1 base at V and 5 bases at J, leaving 7 bases unmatched. Written as DNA, the CDR3 is TGTGCCAGCAGCTTAGGCGGGAGAGTAATCGAGACCCAGTACTTC. This codes for CASSLGGRVIETQYF. Based on the CDR3 plus reference TRBV7-9 and TRBJ2-5, the full variable domain is DTGVSQNPRHKITKRGQNVTFRCDPISEHNRLYWYRQTLGQGPEFLTYFQNEAQLEKSRLLSDRFSAERPKGSFSTLEIQRTEQGDSAMYLCASSLGGRVIETQYFGPGTRLLVL.

This rearrangement joins TRBV27 to TRBJ2-1, with TRBD2 matching over 9 bases. Germline CDR1 is MNHEY and CDR2 is SMNVEV (reference sequence). This CDR3 has 15 residues. The V gene end was trimmed by 5 bases and the J gene end by 8 bases; junction bases not matched to a gene: 10. In DNA form, the CDR3 reads TGTGCCAGCAGTCTACGGCTAGCGGGATCGGATGAGCAGTTCTTC. Its translation is CASSLRLAGSDEQFF.

The V and J genes are TRBV7-2 and TRBJ2-1, with 11 positions matching TRBD2. The V and J ends lost 1 base and 8 bases, in that order; junction bases with no gene match: 7. Germline CDR1 and CDR2: SGHTA and FQGNSA. The CDR3 has 16 residues. The CDR3 DNA reads as TGTGCCAGCAGCTTAGGGGACCCGGGACTAGCGGATGAGCAGTTCTTC. Its translation: CASSLGDPGLADEQFF.

The CDR3 nucleotides are TGCGCCAGCAGCCAAGGACCGGAAATCTCCTACGAGCAGTACTTC. Protein sequence: CASSQGPEISYEQYF. The chain uses TRBV4-1 and TRBJ2-7; D ambiguous. Germline CDR1 reads MGHRA; CDR2 reads YSYEKL. CDR3 length: 15 residues. V dropped 1 base and J dropped 0 bases, with 10 bases sitting between them.

For the CDR3, the DNA is TGTGCCAGCAGCGTATCCAGGACAGGGTCCTACAATGAGCAGTTCTTC. Its translation is CASSVSRTGSYNEQFF. V is TRBV9 and J is TRBJ2-1; 8 bases match TRBD1. The junction had 4 bases not matched to a gene; V was cut back by 1 base and J by 1 base. Germline CDR1 is SGDLS and CDR2 is YYNGEE. The CDR3 has 16 amino acids.